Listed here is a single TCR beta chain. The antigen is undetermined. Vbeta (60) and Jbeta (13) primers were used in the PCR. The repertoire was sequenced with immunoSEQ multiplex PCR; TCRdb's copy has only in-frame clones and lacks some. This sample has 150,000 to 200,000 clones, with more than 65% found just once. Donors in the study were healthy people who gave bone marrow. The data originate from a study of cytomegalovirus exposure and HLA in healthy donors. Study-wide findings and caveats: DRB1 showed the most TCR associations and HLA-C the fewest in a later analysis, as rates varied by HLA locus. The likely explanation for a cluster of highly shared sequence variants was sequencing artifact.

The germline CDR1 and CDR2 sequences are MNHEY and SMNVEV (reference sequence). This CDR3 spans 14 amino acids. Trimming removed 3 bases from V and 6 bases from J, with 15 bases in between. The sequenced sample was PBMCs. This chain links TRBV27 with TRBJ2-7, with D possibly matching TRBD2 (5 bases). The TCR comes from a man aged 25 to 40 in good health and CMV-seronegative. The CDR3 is CASSLFSGTVEQYF. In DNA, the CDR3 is TGTGCCAGCAGTTTGTTTTCGGGAACGGTCGAGCAGTACTTC.